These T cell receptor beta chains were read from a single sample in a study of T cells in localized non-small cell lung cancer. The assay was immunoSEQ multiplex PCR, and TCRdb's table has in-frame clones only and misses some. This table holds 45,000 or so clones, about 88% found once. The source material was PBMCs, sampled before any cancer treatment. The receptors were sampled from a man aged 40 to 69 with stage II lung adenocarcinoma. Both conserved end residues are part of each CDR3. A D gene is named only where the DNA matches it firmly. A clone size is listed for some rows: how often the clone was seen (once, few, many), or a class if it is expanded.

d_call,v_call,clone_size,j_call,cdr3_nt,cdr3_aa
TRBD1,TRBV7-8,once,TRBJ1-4,TGTGCCAGCAGCTCCATCCGGGACAGGGGGGATGAAAAACTGTTTTTT,CASSSIRDRGDEKLFF
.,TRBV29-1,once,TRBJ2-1,TGCAGAGCGACCGGGACCAACGACTACAATGAGCAGTTCTTC,CRATGTNDYNEQFF
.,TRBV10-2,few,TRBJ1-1,TGCGCCAGCAGTTACGGGGACACTGAAGCTTTCTTT,CASSYGDTEAFF
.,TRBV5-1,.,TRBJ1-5,TGCGCCAGCAGCCGAGATGGGGGTGTCAATCAGCCCCAGCATTTT,CASSRDGGVNQPQHF
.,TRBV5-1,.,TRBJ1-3,TGCGCCAGCAGCTTGGCCCCCTTCTCTGGAAACACCATATATTTT,CASSLAPFSGNTIYF
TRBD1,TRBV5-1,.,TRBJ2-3,TGCGCCAGCAGCTCCTACAGGGGGCATATGACAGATACGCAGTATTTT,CASSSYRGHMTDTQYF
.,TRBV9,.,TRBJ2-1,TGTGCCAGCAGCGTAGGGGGGGACAGCTACAATGAGCAGTTCTTC,CASSVGGDSYNEQFF
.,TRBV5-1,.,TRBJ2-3,TGCGCCAGCAGCCCCGGGCGGGGCACAGATACGCAGTATTTT,CASSPGRGTDTQYF
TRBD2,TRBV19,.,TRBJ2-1,TGTGCCAGTAGTCCCCTGAGCGGGGGGTCCTACAATGAGCAGTTCTTC,CASSPLSGGSYNEQFF
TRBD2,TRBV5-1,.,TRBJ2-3,TGCGCCAGCAGCTTCTACTCGACTAGCGGGGGTCAAGATACGCAGTATTTT,CASSFYSTSGGQDTQYF
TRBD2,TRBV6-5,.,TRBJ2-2,TGTGCCAGCAGCGTCGGGGGGACCGGGGAGCTGTTTTTT,CASSVGGTGELFF
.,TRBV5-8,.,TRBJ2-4,TGTGCCAGCAACCCGTCGGACGCCCCAGGGAACATTCAGTACTTC,CASNPSDAPGNIQYF
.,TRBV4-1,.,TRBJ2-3,TGCGCCAGCAGCCAACCCGTGGCTAGCACAGATACGCAGTATTTT,CASSQPVASTDTQYF
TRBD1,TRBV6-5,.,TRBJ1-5,TGTGCCAGCAGCCCGGGACAGGGCTTTCGATTACCCCAGCATTTT,CASSPGQGFRLPQHF
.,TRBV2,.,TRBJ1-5,TGTGCCAGCAGTTTTTTCTCTAGCAATCAGCCCCAGCATTTT,CASSFFSSNQPQHF
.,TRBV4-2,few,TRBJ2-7,TGTGCCAGCAGCCCTACCGGGACAACCTACGAGCAGTACTTC,CASSPTGTTYEQYF
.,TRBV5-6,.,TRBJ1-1,TGTGCCAGCAGCTTGAGAACTTTTGAAGCTTTCTTT,CASSLRTFEAFF
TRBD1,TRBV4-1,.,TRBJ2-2,TGCGCCAGCAGCCAAGATATCAGGACAGGGTCTTTATCCGAGGAGCTGTTTTTT,CASSQDIRTGSLSEELFF
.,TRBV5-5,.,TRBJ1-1,TGTGCCAGCAGCTTGGGTCAAGGACGAGGGGGTAACACTGAAGCTTTCTTT,CASSLGQGRGGNTEAFF
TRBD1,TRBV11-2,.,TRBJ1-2,TGTGCCAGCAGCTTAGAACCAGGGGACAGTGGCTACACCTTC,CASSLEPGDSGYTF
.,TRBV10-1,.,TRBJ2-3,TGCGCCAGCAGTGATGCGTGGACAGTTCGTAGCACAGATACGCAGTATTTT,CASSDAWTVRSTDTQYF
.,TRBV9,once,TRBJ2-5,TGTGCCAGCAGCGTAGGTCGCAGGGAAGAGACCCAGTACTTC,CASSVGRREETQYF
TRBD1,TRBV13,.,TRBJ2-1,TGTGCCAGCAGCGCCGGGACAGGGATCAATGAGCAGTTCTTC,CASSAGTGINEQFF
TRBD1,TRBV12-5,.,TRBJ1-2,TGTGCTAGTGGCCAGGGACAGCATTATGGCTACACCTTC,CASGQGQHYGYTF
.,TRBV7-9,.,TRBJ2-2,TGTGCCAGCAGCCAGGAGGGACAAGCGAACACCGGGGAGCTGTTTTTT,CASSQEGQANTGELFF
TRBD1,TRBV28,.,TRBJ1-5,TGTGCCAGCAGACCACAGGGGGATGGCAATCAGCCCCAGCATTTT,CASRPQGDGNQPQHF
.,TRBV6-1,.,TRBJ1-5,TGTGCCAGCAGTCGGGACCTCAATCAGCCCCAGCATTTT,CASSRDLNQPQHF
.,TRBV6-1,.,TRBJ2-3,TGTGCCAGCAGTGCTGACAGAAACACAGATACGCAGTATTTT,CASSADRNTDTQYF
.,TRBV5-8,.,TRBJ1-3,TGTGCCAGCAGCTTGGGACAGAGAGACACCATATATTTT,CASSLGQRDTIYF
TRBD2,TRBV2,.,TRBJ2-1,TGTGCCAGCAGGCAGGGACTAGAGGGTGAGCAGTTCTTC,CASRQGLEGEQFF
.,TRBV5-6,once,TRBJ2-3,TGTGCCAGCAGCCAGATTGGATTCACAGATACGCAGTATTTT,CASSQIGFTDTQYF
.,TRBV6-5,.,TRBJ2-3,TGTGCCAGCACCCGCGGACAGTCGCAGTATTTT,CASTRGQSQYF
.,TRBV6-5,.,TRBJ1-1,TGTGCCAGCAGTTACTCAGGGTCCACTGAAGCTTTCTTT,CASSYSGSTEAFF
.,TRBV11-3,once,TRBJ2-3,TGTGCCAGCAGCTTAAGGTCCACGCCAAATACGCAGTATTTT,CASSLRSTPNTQYF
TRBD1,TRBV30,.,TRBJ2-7,TGTGCTCTCAGGGGGTTCTACGAGCAGTACTTC,CALRGFYEQYF
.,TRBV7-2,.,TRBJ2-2,TGTGCCAGCAGCGATTACCGGGCCGCTGAGTGGGGGGAGCTGTTTTTT,CASSDYRAAEWGELFF
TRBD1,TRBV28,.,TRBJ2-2,TGTGCCAGCAGTTTAAGGGGGACAGGGGACACCGGGGAGCTGTTTTTT,CASSLRGTGDTGELFF
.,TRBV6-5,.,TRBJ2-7,TGTGCCAGCAGTTACTCGAGAGGCTACGAGCAGTACTTC,CASSYSRGYEQYF
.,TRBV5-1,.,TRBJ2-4,TGCGCCAGCAGCGAAAGTCCACAGTTAGCCAAAAACATTCAGTACTTC,CASSESPQLAKNIQYF
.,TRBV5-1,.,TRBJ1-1,TGCGCCAGCAGCACTGTCCTGGGGGCCACTGAAGCTTTCTTT,CASSTVLGATEAFF
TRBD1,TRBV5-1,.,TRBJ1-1,TGCGCCAGCAGCTTGACAGGACAGGGGAACACTGAAGCTTTCTTT,CASSLTGQGNTEAFF
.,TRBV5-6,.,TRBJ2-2,TGTGCCAGCAGCTTGGGCTGGGTTACCGGGGAGCTGTTTTTT,CASSLGWVTGELFF
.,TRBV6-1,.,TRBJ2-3,TGTGCCAGCAGCTCAGAAATTAGAGATACGCAGTATTTT,CASSSEIRDTQYF
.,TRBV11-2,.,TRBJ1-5,TGTGCCAGCAGCTTATTTGGGGGTCAGCCCCAGCATTTT,CASSLFGGQPQHF
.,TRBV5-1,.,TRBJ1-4,TGCGCCAGCAGCGCGGGGAGGGGGAGTTGGGCAACTAATGAAAAACTGTTTTTT,CASSAGRGSWATNEKLFF
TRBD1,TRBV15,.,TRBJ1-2,TGTGCCACCAGCAGCGAGCGACAGGGCAACTATGGCTACACCTTC,CATSSERQGNYGYTF
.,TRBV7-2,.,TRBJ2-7,TGTGCCAGCAGCCTCACCCCAGGAGACGAGCAGTACTTC,CASSLTPGDEQYF
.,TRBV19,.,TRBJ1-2,TGTGCCACTCTACTCCAGGGAGGGGGACCCTATGGCTACACCTTC,CATLLQGGGPYGYTF
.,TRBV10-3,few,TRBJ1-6,TGTGCCATCAGTGAGTCTGATTTGGGCATGTCACCCCTCCACTTT,CAISESDLGMSPLHF
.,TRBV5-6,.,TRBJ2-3,TGTGCCAGCGGGAGCACAGATACGCAGTATTTT,CASGSTDTQYF
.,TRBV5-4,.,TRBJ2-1,TGTGCCAGCAGCCCACCAGGGGGGCCGGGTTACAATGAGCAGTTCTTC,CASSPPGGPGYNEQFF
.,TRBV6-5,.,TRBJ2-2,TGTGCCAGCAGTTATTTCGAGGTCGGAACCGGGGAGCTGTTTTTT,CASSYFEVGTGELFF
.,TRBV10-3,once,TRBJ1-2,TGTGCCATCAACCTTGACAGTGGATCCTATGGCTACACCTTC,CAINLDSGSYGYTF
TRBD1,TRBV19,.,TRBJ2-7,TGTGCCAGCGCCCTAGGGACAGGGCCCTACGAGCAGTACTTC,CASALGTGPYEQYF
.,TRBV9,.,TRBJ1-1,TGTGCCAGCAGCCTCAGGGACACTGAAGCTTTCTTT,CASSLRDTEAFF
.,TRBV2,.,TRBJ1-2,TGTGCCAGCAGCACCGAGACGGGTGGCTACACCTTC,CASSTETGGYTF